This TCR beta chain was obtained from a study of shared clonotypes between healthy human individuals. Study background: The study used three CD4 naive, three CD4 memory, two CD8 naive and one CD8 memory plate per donor.

Naive CD8 cells, CD45RO-negative and positively selected for CCR7, excluded terminally differentiated effector memory CD45RA+ cells. Each donor was a Caucasian adult residing in Nashville, Tennessee. CDR3 size: 22 residues. Trimming cost V 1 base and J 2 bases; bases outside gene matches: 23. Looked up from germline, CDR1 is MGHRA and CDR2 is YSYEKL. Each sorted subset replicate got 200 ng genomic DNA, tens of thousands of genomes. Original handling: Without quality scores, immunoSEQ junctional reads could not be filtered like full-length reads. Some clones are missing from TCRdb's copy, which holds only in-frame ones; the method was immunoSEQ multiplex PCR. The V and J calls and the clone size are those of that table, but D and trimming were determined from the DNA. The sample includes about 2.1 million clones, 93% of them seen just once.

Material: naive CD8+ T cells from PBMCs. This TCR derives from a man younger than 35 in good health. Some clones in this sample may be carry-over from other donors' samples. This chain links TRBV4-1 with TRBJ2-7, with 10 bases identical to TRBD2. The CDR3 coding sequence is TGCGCCAGCAGCCAAGGTCATAGGGGTGCTAGCGGGAGATCAAAGGGGACCTACGAGCAGTACTTC. Protein: CASSQGHRGASGRSKGTYEQYF.